This T cell receptor beta chain was captured by sequencing in a study of T cell changes during pregnancy in multiple sclerosis. Germline V gene data show CDR1 as SGHNT and CDR2 as YYREEE (reference sequence). The CDR3 loop spans 14 amino acids. V shed 4 bases and J shed 3 bases, with 14 bases lying between them. The table came from immunoSEQ multiplex PCR; TCRdb's copy has only in-frame clones and leaves some out. Of about 34,000 clones listed, around nine tenths are singletons. The material was CD8+ T cells from peripheral blood mononuclear cells, obtained in the third trimester of pregnancy. This clonotype was obtained from a female donor with multiple sclerosis, enrolled in a pregnancy study. The gene calls are TRBV5-4 and TRBJ2-7; D might be TRBD2 (5 bases). Here the CDR3 DNA reads TGTGCCAGCAGCCGGGCCCCGGGGAGCTACGAGCAGTACTTC. Encoded protein: CASSRAPGSYEQYF.